These T cell receptor beta chains were read from a single sample in a study of blood T cells in healthy people across ages. TCRdb re-called the 5' RACE reads with MiXCR, one entry per CDR3 protein. The sample gives roughly 1.9 million distinct CDR3 sequences, about two fifths of which show up once; roughly 23% is in the top ten. The sequenced sample was blood. The receptors here all came from a human donor in good health. The CDR3 runs from the conserved cysteine through the conserved F or W. D genes are given only for firm matches. Clone size is shown for a subset of rows, as once, few, many or a class of expanded clone.

clone size	V gene	J gene	D gene	CDR3 DNA	CDR3 protein
few	TRBV18	TRBJ1-6	TRBD1	TGTGCCAGCTCAAAAGGGACAGGCGGTAATTCACCCCTCCACTTT	CASSKGTGGNSPLHF
.	TRBV7-2	TRBJ2-3	.	TGTGCCAGCAGCTTAGGATTGGTAGCGTCGGGCACAGATACGCAGTATTTT	CASSLGLVASGTDTQYF
few	TRBV9	TRBJ2-3	TRBD2	TGTGCCAGCAGCGTATGGCGGGGGGGCACAGATACGCAGTATTTT	CASSVWRGGTDTQYF
.	TRBV11-2	TRBJ2-3	TRBD1	TGTGCCAGCAGCTTGAACCCAGGGGCCCGACAGGGGAGCACAGATACGCAGTATTTT	CASSLNPGARQGSTDTQYF
.	TRBV7-9	TRBJ2-3	.	TGTGCCAGCAGCCCACTCGAAGATACGCAGTATTTT	CASSPLEDTQYF
.	TRBV5-6	TRBJ2-3	.	TGTGCCAGTCACGCGCTAGTTCCCACAGATACGCAGTATTTT	CASHALVPTDTQYF
.	TRBV6-1	TRBJ2-7	TRBD1	TGTGCCAGCACCCAGGGGGAGTTCCGGGACGAGCAGTACTTC	CASTQGEFRDEQYF
.	TRBV20-1	TRBJ2-5	.	TGCAGTGCTCCTCCGGCGGTACAAGAGACCCAGTACTTC	CSAPPAVQETQYF
.	TRBV12-3/TRBV12-4	TRBJ1-3	.	TGTGCCAGCAGAAACACAGGGCACACTGGAAACACCATATATTTT	CASRNTGHTGNTIYF
few	TRBV2	TRBJ2-6	.	TGTGCCAGCAGTGTAATAGGTGGGGCCAACGTCCTGACTTTC	CASSVIGGANVLTF
.	TRBV12-3/TRBV12-4	TRBJ1-2	TRBD1	TGTGCCAGCTCCGGGCAGGGGGTCTATAACTATGGCTACACCTTC	CASSGQGVYNYGYTF
few	TRBV14	TRBJ2-7	.	TGTGCCAGCAGTGCAGAAAGGGGGATCTACGAGCAGTACTTC	CASSAERGIYEQYF
.	TRBV15	TRBJ2-1	TRBD2	TGTGCCACCAGCTCGAGCGGGACTAGCGCGATTAACAATGAGCAGTTCTTC	CATSSSGTSAINNEQFF
.	TRBV29-1	TRBJ1-1	.	TGCAGCGGGGGTTCTGAAGCTTTCTTT	CSGGSEAFF
.	TRBV5-1	TRBJ2-7	TRBD1	TGCGCCAGCAGCTTAGGGGACAGTGGATGCTACGAGCAGTACTTC	CASSLGDSGCYEQYF
.	TRBV6-5	TRBJ1-4	.	TGTGCCAGCAGTGGAGGTTTTGATGAAAAACTGTTTTTT	CASSGGFDEKLFF
.	TRBV2	TRBJ2-7	.	TGTGCCAGCAGGTTTGACACCCTTTACGAGCAGTACTTC	CASRFDTLYEQYF
few	TRBV20-1	TRBJ1-5	.	TGCAGTGCTAGTGCTCCGCCGGATCAGCCCCAGCATTTT	CSASAPPDQPQHF